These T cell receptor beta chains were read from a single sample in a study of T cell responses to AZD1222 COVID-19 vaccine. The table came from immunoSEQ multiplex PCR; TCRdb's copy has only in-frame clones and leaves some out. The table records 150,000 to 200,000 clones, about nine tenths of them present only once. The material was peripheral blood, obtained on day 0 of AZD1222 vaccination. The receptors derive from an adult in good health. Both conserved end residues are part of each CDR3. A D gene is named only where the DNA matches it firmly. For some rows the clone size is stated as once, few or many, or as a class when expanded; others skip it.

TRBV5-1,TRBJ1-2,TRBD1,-,CASSSADRGPMRGYTF,TGCGCCAGCAGCTCCGCTGACAGGGGCCCTATGCGTGGCTACACCTTC
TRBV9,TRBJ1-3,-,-,CASSVGGTSGNTIYF,TGTGCCAGCAGCGTAGGAGGTACCTCTGGAAACACCATATATTTT
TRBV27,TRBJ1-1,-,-,CASRSTRGPEAFF,TGTGCCAGCCGCAGCACGCGGGGTCCTGAAGCTTTCTTT
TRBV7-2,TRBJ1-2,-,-,CASSPGQQYGYTF,TGTGCCAGCAGCCCAGGACAGCAATATGGCTACACCTTC
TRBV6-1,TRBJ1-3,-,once,CASSEGGGTLSGNTIYF,TGTGCCAGCAGTGAAGGCGGGGGGACTCTCTCTGGAAACACCATATATTTT
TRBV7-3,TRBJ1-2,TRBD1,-,CASSSGGADYGYTF,TGTGCCAGCAGCTCAGGGGGGGCTGACTATGGCTACACCTTC
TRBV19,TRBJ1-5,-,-,CASSILAGNQPQHF,TGTGCCAGTAGTATCCTAGCTGGGAATCAGCCCCAGCATTTT
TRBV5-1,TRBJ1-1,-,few,CASSLNPQSTEAFF,TGCGCCAGCAGCTTAAACCCGCAGAGCACTGAAGCTTTCTTT
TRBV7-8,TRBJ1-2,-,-,CASSLGGTANYGYTF,TGTGCCAGCAGCTTAGGAGGGACGGCTAACTATGGCTACACCTTC
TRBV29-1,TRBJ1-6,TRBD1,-,CSVGTGGDSPLHF,TGCAGCGTTGGAACAGGGGGAGATTCACCCCTCCACTTT
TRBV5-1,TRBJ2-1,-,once,CASSLARGSNEQFF,TGCGCCAGCAGCTTGGCTAGAGGGTCCAATGAGCAGTTCTTC
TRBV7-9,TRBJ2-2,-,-,CASSLVGPTGELFF,TGTGCCAGCAGCTTAGTCGGACCTACCGGGGAGCTGTTTTTT
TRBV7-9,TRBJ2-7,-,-,CASTDLYEQYF,TGTGCCAGCACCGACCTATACGAGCAGTACTTC
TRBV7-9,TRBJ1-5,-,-,CASSSGTPGNQPQHF,TGTGCCAGCAGCTCTGGGACTCCGGGGAATCAGCCCCAGCATTTT
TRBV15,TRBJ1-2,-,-,CATQEGDSYGYTF,TGTGCCACCCAGGAAGGGGATAGCTATGGCTACACCTTC
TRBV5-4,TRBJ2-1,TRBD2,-,CASSTRTSGRSHEQFF,TGTGCCAGCAGCACCAGGACTAGCGGGAGAAGCCATGAGCAGTTCTTC
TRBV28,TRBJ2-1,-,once,CASSSGIQITYNEQFF,TGTGCCAGCAGTAGCGGAATACAAATAACGTACAATGAGCAGTTCTTC
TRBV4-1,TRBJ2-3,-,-,CASSQEPTADTQYF,TGCGCCAGCAGCCAAGAGCCGACGGCAGATACGCAGTATTTT
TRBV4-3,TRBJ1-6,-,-,CASSQHPLQADSPLHF,TGCGCCAGCAGCCAGCACCCCCTACAGGCGGATTCACCCCTCCACTTT